This TCR beta chain stems from a study of siplizumab effects on memory and regulatory T cells. Profiled with immunoSEQ multiplex PCR; TCRdb holds only in-frame clones, not every one. The sample has 75,000 to 100,000 clones, 94% seen once; the top ten hold over 0.25%. Looked up from germline, CDR1 is MDHEN and CDR2 is SYDVKM. The V gene lost 4 bases and the J gene lost 1 base, with 10 bases spanning the gap. The CDR3 sequence is 14 residues long. This clone has more than one count but fewer than ten. Antigen: not known. Study-level points and caveats: A mean of around 69% of mappable alloreactive CD4+ clones were Treg-derived with siplizumab, compared with 26.9% in controls.

The sample consisted of non-Treg CD4+ T cells sorted from blood. This TCR was recovered from a human donor in good health. The chain couples TRBV28 to TRBJ1-1; D possibly corresponds to TRBD1 (6 bases). CDR3 loop: CASSYTGQNTEAFF. The CDR3 DNA reads as TGTGCCAGCAGTTATACAGGGCAGAACACTGAAGCTTTCTTT.